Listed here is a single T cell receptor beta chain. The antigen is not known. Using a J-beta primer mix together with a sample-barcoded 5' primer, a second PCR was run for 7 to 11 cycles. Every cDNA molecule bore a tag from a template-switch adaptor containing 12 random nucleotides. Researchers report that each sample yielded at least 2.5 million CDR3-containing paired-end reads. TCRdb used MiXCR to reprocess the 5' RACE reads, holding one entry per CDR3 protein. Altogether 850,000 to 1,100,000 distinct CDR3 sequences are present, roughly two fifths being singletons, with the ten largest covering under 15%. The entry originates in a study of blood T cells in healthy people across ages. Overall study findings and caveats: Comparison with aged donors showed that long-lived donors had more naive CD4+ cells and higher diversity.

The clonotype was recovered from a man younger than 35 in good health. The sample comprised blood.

This chain's CDR3 is CASSTTGSSYEQYF. The CDR3 DNA sequence: TGTGCCAGCAGCACAACGGGAAGCTCCTACGAGCAGTACTTC. The rearrangement uses TRBV7-2 and TRBJ2-7, with D possibly TRBD2 on 5 matching bases. Trimming took off 5 bases at V and 0 bases at J, with 11 bases between the two ends. CDR1 and CDR2 from the germline V gene are SGHTA and FQGNSA. The CDR3 covers 14 residues.